These 3 T cell receptor beta chains came from one sample sequenced in a study of T cells in Graves' hyperthyroidism and ophthalmopathy. Using RNA transcripts as the source, TCR beta CDR3 regions were amplified. Researchers ran a first-round RT-PCR on the TCR CDR3 using the HTBI primer set. TCRdb itself ran the multiplex PCR reads through MiXCR, one entry per CDR3 protein. The sample lists nearly 600,000 distinct CDR3 sequences; more than 13% were seen once. The material sequenced was blood. The receptors were gathered from a woman aged 18-29 years with Graves' ophthalmopathy.

To note about this clonotype: With a much larger clone just one base away, this may be a read error. The chain joins TRBV27 to TRBJ2-7; D uncertain. The CDR3 covers 11 residues. Germline assignment: CDR1 MNHEY and CDR2 SMNVEV (reference sequence). The CDR3 region is CAGSLPPEQYF. CDR3 in DNA: TGTGCCGGCAGTTTACCGCCCGAGCAGTACTTC.

This clonotype was seen repeatedly, ten times or more. The chain couples TRBV12-5 to TRBJ1-3; D is ambiguous. This CDR3 is built from 12 residues. Trimming stripped 0 bases from V and 8 bases from J, with 5 bases between. Per germline, CDR1 LGHNT and CDR2 FRNRAP. This CDR3 reads CASGLVVDTIYF. CDR3 DNA sequence: TGTGCTAGTGGTTTGGTTGTGGACACCATATATTTT.

This clonotype has at least ten counts. The V gene is TRBV27, the J gene TRBJ2-1; TRBD2 agrees at 7 bases. The CDR3 consists of 16 residues. The ends lost 5 bases at V and 3 bases at J; junction bases unmatched: 10. CDR1 and CDR2 (germline): MNHEY, SMNVEV (reference sequence). This CDR3 reads CASSVSGGSFYNEQFF. The CDR3, as DNA: TGTGCCAGCAGTGTTTCGGGCGGGAGCTTCTACAATGAGCAGTTCTTC.